The source of this TCR beta chain is a study of yellow fever vaccine responses in identical twins (dated 2018 in TCRdb). Regarding the study in general: In identical twins, the study followed T cell clones that responded to the vaccine with precision.

Beyond this particular receptor, the publication reports: The T cell response to vaccination in identical twins was reported by the authors to appear partly convergent and partly personalized.

V is cut by 2 bases and J by 5 bases, and the space between the germline ends is 12 bases. The germline V gene supplies CDR1 SQVTM and CDR2 ANQGSEA. The CDR3, cysteine through phenylalanine, is 13 amino acids long. Here the CDR3 DNA is all that survives: 39 bases in frame from base 1. Receptors were amplified or captured by RT-PCR. The data were produced on an Illumina HiSeq 2500. TCRdb reprocessed the public reads (quality trimming at Q25 with fastp, clone calling with MiXCR) and kept in-frame beta chains. Entries that share a CDR3 protein sequence are merged under the most common genes and DNA. The sample table holds under 8,500 distinct CDR3 sequences, of which approximately 86% were seen once. 1.2% of the sample comes from the top ten. Notes on this clonotype: Its recognized antigen is unknown. One base away there is no much larger clone; base qualities are not given.

Recombination joined TRBV29-1 with TRBJ1-1; the D gene is perhaps TRBD1, on 5 matching bases. This clonotype was obtained from a woman aged 18-29 years who received the yellow fever vaccine. Donor details come from another sample of the same person, matched by shared clones. Source: T cells from blood (PBMCs), unsorted or a sorted subset (not recorded which), taken before or after yellow fever vaccination (not recorded which). The CDR3 protein is CSVESRALTEAFF. The bases read TGCAGCGTTGAATCCAGGGCCTTGACTGAAGCTTTCTTT.